Each of the 2 T cell receptor beta chains below was sequenced from the same sample in a study of high-grade serous ovarian cancer treatment subgroups. Tumor samples were obtained before definitive surgery or chemotherapy. Data came from immunoSEQ multiplex PCR; TCRdb stores just in-frame clones and leaves some out. The sample includes roughly 8,700 clones, 72% of them seen just once. The sequencing input was tumor tissue. The receptors shown here come from a human donor with high-grade serous ovarian cancer.

The rearrangement joins TRBV7-2 to TRBJ1-5; D remains ambiguous. The germline V gene encodes CDR1 SGHTA and CDR2 FQGNSA. The CDR3 spans 12 residues. Trimming removed 1 base from V and 2 bases from J, with 0 bases in between. This CDR3 reads CASSLGNQPQHF. CDR3 in DNA: TGTGCCAGCAGCTTAGGCAATCAGCCCCAGCATTTT.

The chain is built from TRBV2 and TRBJ2-7; TRBD2 is a possible D gene (6 bases). In germline, CDR1 is SNHLY, CDR2 FYNNEI. Trimming left V 0 bases short and J 0 bases short, with 9 bases between. There are 15 residues in the CDR3. The CDR3 loop is CASSEAAGSSYEQYF. The DNA for the CDR3 is TGTGCCAGCAGTGAAGCTGCGGGGTCCTCCTACGAGCAGTACTTC.